These 24 T cell receptor beta chains came from one sample sequenced in a study of shared clonotypes between healthy human individuals. The table came from immunoSEQ multiplex PCR; TCRdb's copy has only in-frame clones and leaves some out. Of nearly 600,000 clones in the sample, less than 97% are singletons; the top ten hold about 0.11%. Naive CD8 cells lacked CD45RO, underwent positive selection for CCR7 and left out terminally differentiated effector memory CD45RA+ cells. The sample consisted of naive CD8+ T cells sorted from blood. The receptor set was obtained from a woman in her twenties or thirties in good health.

Note on this clone: This sample also contains other DNA sequences that code for the same CDR3. The chain's CDR3 is CASSLSTSGSYNEQFF. The CDR3 bases are TGTGCCAGCAGTTTATCTACTAGCGGGTCCTACAATGAGCAGTTCTTC. The chain links TRBV27 to TRBJ2-1; 9 positions agree with TRBD2. This CDR3 region has 16 residues. From germline, CDR1 is MNHEY and CDR2 SMNVEV (reference sequence). V dropped 0 bases and J dropped 1; count of bases not matched to a gene: 1.

The chain has TRBV7-9 and TRBJ1-5; D is ambiguous. Looked up from germline, CDR1 is SEHNR and CDR2 is FQNEAQ (reference sequence). Trimming took 1 base from V and 11 from J, leaving 9 bases between them. CDR3 length: 12 amino acids. CDR3 in DNA: TGTGCCAGCAGCTTAGGTTGGGAGGCCCAGCATTTT. This codes for CASSLGWEAQHF.

On this clone itself: Other DNA sequences of this sample code for an identical CDR3. The V and J genes are TRBV11-2 and TRBJ2-5; 7 positions match TRBD2. With the DNA end fitting TRBJ2-7 better, the J assignment may be wrong. The CDR3 has 13 amino acids. Germline CDR1 is SGHAT and CDR2 is FQNNGV. The CDR3 reads CASSLTGGYEQYF. CDR3 coding DNA: TGTGCCAGCAGCTTAACGGGGGGCTACGAGCAGTACTTC.

V and J are TRBV19 and TRBJ2-1, with D possibly being TRBD1 (8 bases). CDR1 LNHDA and CDR2 SQIVND come from the germline V gene (reference sequence). V lost 5 bases and J lost 1, with 12 bases in between. The CDR3 runs 15 residues. This chain's CDR3 is CASSLQGGSYNEQFF. The CDR3 nucleotides are TGTGCCAGTAGTCTACAGGGGGGGTCCTACAATGAGCAGTTCTTC.

The J gene is TRBJ2-2, the V gene TRBV7-9; D is unclear. The ends were cut back, 9 bases at V and 7 bases at J, with 9 bases in the middle. There are 11 residues in the CDR3. The germline V gene encodes CDR1 SEHNR and CDR2 FQNEAQ (reference sequence). The CDR3 nucleotides read TGTGCCAGTTCTGGGGACGGGGAGCTGTTTTTT. It encodes CASSGDGELFF.

V is TRBV27 and J is TRBJ2-1; D is ambiguous. Germline V CDR1 and CDR2: MNHEY, SMNVEV (reference sequence). The ends were cut back, 5 bases at V and 2 bases at J, with 16 bases in the middle. There are 16 residues in the CDR3. The CDR3 loop reads CASSPAPDGTYNEQFF. DNA for the CDR3: TGTGCCAGCAGTCCCGCTCCCGACGGTACCTACAATGAGCAGTTCTTC.

The chain joins TRBV6-4 to TRBJ2-1; 10 bases line up with TRBD2. The V gene's germline CDR1 is MRHNA and CDR2 SNTAGT. Trimming removed 4 bases from V and 3 bases from J; junction bases left unmatched: 9. There are 17 residues in the CDR3. The CDR3 region is CASSVGLGTSDYNEQFF. The CDR3, as DNA: TGTGCCAGCAGTGTAGGGTTGGGGACTAGCGACTACAATGAGCAGTTCTTC.

The rearrangement links TRBV14 to TRBJ2-5; the D gene is possibly TRBD2 (6 bases). CDR1 and CDR2 (germline): SGHDN, FVKESK. Between the trimmed V and J ends, which lost 1 base and 9 bases, there was a span of 15 bases. The CDR3 covers 14 residues. The CDR3 DNA reads as TGTGCCAGCAGCCAAGCTGGCGGGGCCGGGGCCCAGTACTTC. It codes for CASSQAGGAGAQYF.

V is TRBV11-2 and J is TRBJ1-1; possible D gene TRBD1, 5 bases. CDR1 is SGHAT, CDR2 FQNNGV, per germline. The CDR3 extends over 14 amino acids. The V and J ends lost 7 bases and 5 bases respectively, with 17 bases between them. CDR3 DNA sequence: TGTGCCAGCACGTACCGACAGTATCAAACTGAAGCTTTCTTT. Translated, it gives CASTYRQYQTEAFF.

The chain carries TRBV27 and TRBJ2-1; 9 nucleotides align to TRBD1. The CDR3 runs to 16 residues. Looked up from germline, CDR1 is MNHEY and CDR2 is SMNVEV (reference sequence). After removal of 5 bases from V and 6 bases from J, the junction contained 11 bases not matched to a gene. CDR3 amino acids: CASSLPGTGNINEQFF. The DNA of the CDR3 is TGTGCCAGCAGTCTCCCCGGGACAGGGAATATCAATGAGCAGTTCTTC.

This clone was counted a single time. CDR3 in DNA: TGCAGCGTTGCGGGGACCGAGCAGTACTTC. Its protein product is CSVAGTEQYF. V and J are TRBV29-1 and TRBJ2-7; D assignment may be TRBD1 or TRBD2 (5 bases each). This CDR3 contains 10 residues. Germline CDR1 is SQVTM and CDR2 is ANQGSEA. Deletions cut 4 bases from V and 6 bases from J, with 7 bases between.

This clone came up once. V is TRBV27 and J is TRBJ1-1, with D possibly being TRBD1 (6 bases). Looked up from germline, CDR1 is MNHEY and CDR2 is SMNVEV (reference sequence). V was clipped by 0 bases and J by 5 bases, with 10 bases between them. The CDR3 is made up of 14 amino acids. The CDR3 bases are TGTGCCAGCAGTTTATCACAGGGTTGGACTGAAGCTTTCTTT. It codes for CASSLSQGWTEAFF.

This sequence joins TRBV14 and TRBJ1-5, with 9 bases that match TRBD1. This CDR3 has 16 amino acids. CDR1 and CDR2 (germline): SGHDN, FVKESK. V was pared by 1 base and J by 4 bases, with 5 bases of the junction left unmatched. The CDR3 loop reads CASSQGGQGLNQPQHF. The CDR3 DNA sequence: TGTGCCAGCAGCCAAGGGGGACAGGGTCTTAATCAGCCCCAGCATTTT.

The CDR3 nucleotides are TGTGCCAGCAGTACCGGACCTCTAGCGGGAGGGCCCACAGATACGCAGTATTTT. Protein: CASSTGPLAGGPTDTQYF. V and J are TRBV27 and TRBJ2-3; 12 bases are a match to TRBD2. This CDR3 has 18 amino acids. Looked up from germline, CDR1 is MNHEY and CDR2 is SMNVEV (reference sequence). V was clipped by 5 bases and J by 2 bases; unmatched bases: 11.

The chain combines TRBV2 with TRBJ1-1; D call uncertain. CDR3 length: 17 residues. Germline V lookup: CDR1 SNHLY, CDR2 FYNNEI. V lost 10 bases to trimming and J lost 6 bases, with 30 bases between them. The CDR3 loop reads CAIPGYPEGGGGPEAFF. The CDR3 nucleotides read TGTGCCATCCCCGGATATCCGGAGGGAGGAGGTGGTCCTGAAGCTTTCTTT.

The chain links TRBV13 to TRBJ2-5; 9 bases match TRBD2. The CDR3 is 15 amino acids. Germline V gives CDR1 PRHDT, CDR2 FYEKMQ (reference sequence). The V segment lost 0 bases and the J segment 9 bases; nucleotides outside the gene matches: 8. The CDR3 loop reads CASSLGLAGLWAQYF. DNA of the CDR3: TGTGCCAGCAGCTTAGGGCTAGCGGGGCTCTGGGCCCAGTACTTC.

The CDR3 DNA reads TGCGCCAGCAGCCAAGGCGAGAACACCGGGGAGCTGTTTTTT. It encodes CASSQGENTGELFF. V is TRBV4-1 and J is TRBJ2-2; D remains unclear. V was trimmed by 1 base and J by 1 base, leaving 4 bases between them. From germline, CDR1 is MGHRA and CDR2 YSYEKL. The CDR3 has 14 residues.

The J gene is TRBJ2-7, the V gene TRBV13; 8 bases are a match to TRBD2. J lost 2 bases, V lost 6 bases, and 3 bases had no gene match. The germline V gene encodes CDR1 PRHDT and CDR2 FYEKMQ (reference sequence). The CDR3 totals 13 residues. The CDR3 nucleotides read TGTGCCAGCAGAGCGGGAGAGGCCTACGAGCAGTACTTC. This codes for CASRAGEAYEQYF.

This chain joins TRBV27 and TRBJ2-1; perhaps TRBD2 as D (5 bases). V was shortened by 8 bases and J by 4 bases, with 15 bases between the two germline ends. This CDR3 is 14 amino acids long. The germline CDR1 and CDR2 sequences are MNHEY and SMNVEV (reference sequence). The CDR3 loop is CASSHSVSYNEQFF. The CDR3 DNA is TGTGCCAGCTCGCATAGCGTTTCGTACAATGAGCAGTTCTTC.

V is TRBV7-9 and J is TRBJ1-3, with D uncertain. In germline, CDR1 is SEHNR, CDR2 FQNEAQ (reference sequence). This CDR3 comprises 15 residues. V was trimmed by 5 bases and J by 0 bases, leaving 11 bases between them. This CDR3 is CASSPQVTSGNTIYF. DNA for the CDR3: TGTGCCAGCAGCCCACAAGTGACCTCTGGAAACACCATATATTTT. Using reference TRBV7-9 and TRBJ1-3 for the parts outside the CDR3, the full variable domain is DTGVSQNPRHKITKRGQNVTFRCDPISEHNRLYWYRQTLGQGPEFLTYFQNEAQLEKSRLLSDRFSAERPKGSFSTLEIQRTEQGDSAMYLCASSPQVTSGNTIYFGEGSWLTVV.

The rearrangement links TRBV7-6 to TRBJ1-2; 8 bases agree with TRBD1. The CDR3 totals 13 residues. Germline V gene lookup returns CDR1 SGHVS and CDR2 FNYEAQ. V shed 8 bases, J shed 4 bases, and the junction held 6 bases outside the gene matches. This CDR3 reads CASGPGQGYGYTF. The DNA of the CDR3 is TGTGCCAGCGGCCCCGGACAGGGCTATGGCTACACCTTC.

The chain employs TRBV27 and TRBJ2-5, with D maybe TRBD1 (5 bases). The germline V and J ends were trimmed by 4 bases and 5 bases, with 11 bases remaining between them. Germline lookup yields CDR1 MNHEY and CDR2 SMNVEV (reference sequence). The CDR3 is 13 amino acids. This CDR3 is CASSSGYTETQYF. CDR3 coding DNA: TGTGCCAGCAGTTCAGGGTACACGGAGACCCAGTACTTC.

This clone came up once. This rearrangement joins TRBV27 to TRBJ2-3, with 8 bases lining up with TRBD2. V lost 7 bases to trimming and J lost 4 bases; unmatched junction nucleotides: 13. The length of the CDR3 is 16 residues. Germline V gives CDR1 MNHEY, CDR2 SMNVEV (reference sequence). CDR3 sequence reads: CASKKGAGVVADTQYF. The CDR3 DNA is TGTGCCAGCAAAAAAGGAGCGGGAGTCGTAGCAGATACGCAGTATTTT.

The J gene is TRBJ2-7, the V gene TRBV2; the D gene is possibly TRBD1 (6 bases). Trimming shortened V by 8 bases and J by 3 bases, and 14 bases separated the two germline ends. This CDR3 is built from 13 residues. CDR1 SNHLY and CDR2 FYNNEI come from the germline V gene. The chain's CDR3 is CASFKGRGYEQYF. CDR3 sequence (DNA): TGTGCCAGCTTCAAAGGCAGGGGCTACGAGCAGTACTTC.